A selection of T cell receptor beta chains follows, all from one sample in a study of OX40 agonist ivuxolimab in advanced cancers. Libraries were prepared by immunoSEQ multiplex PCR; TCRdb keeps only in-frame clonotypes and omits some of them. The sample holds about 79,000 clones, about 85% seen once. The material was CD4+ or CD8+ T cells sorted from blood, obtained in a trial of the OX40 agonist ivuxolimab. The receptors derive from an adult with an advanced solid tumor such as melanoma, head and neck, liver or kidney cancer. Each CDR3 is given with its conserved first and last residue. The D gene is left open where the match is weak. Clone size is given for some rows only: seen once, a few or many times, or a class if the clone is expanded.

j_gene | abundance | v_gene | d_gene | CDR3aa | CDR3nt
TRBJ1-2 | . | TRBV5-5 | . | CASSLEPFYGYTF | TGTGCCAGCAGCTTAGAACCCTTCTATGGCTACACCTTC
TRBJ2-7 | once | TRBV14 | . | CASGSLYEQYF | TGTGCCAGCGGCTCTCTCTACGAGCAGTACTTC
TRBJ2-3 | once | TRBV7-2 | . | CASSLGQGLSTDTQYF | TGTGCCAGCAGCTTAGGACAGGGACTATCCACAGATACGCAGTATTTT
TRBJ2-7 | . | TRBV6-5 | TRBD2 | CASSLTSASYEQYF | TGTGCCAGCAGTTTGACTAGCGCCTCCTACGAGCAGTACTTC
TRBJ1-5 | . | TRBV4-1 | . | CASSPWPPGNQPQHF | TGCGCCAGCAGCCCTTGGCCCCCGGGCAATCAGCCCCAGCATTTT
TRBJ1-1 | . | TRBV5-1 | . | CASSLGSGANTEAFF | TGCGCCAGCAGCTTGGGATCGGGGGCCAACACTGAAGCTTTCTTT
TRBJ2-7 | few | TRBV28 | . | CASSPDRTLLSFYEQYF | TGTGCCAGCAGCCCCGACAGGACTCTCCTATCTTTCTACGAGCAGTACTTC
TRBJ2-1 | . | TRBV14 | . | CASSQAYNEQFF | TGTGCCAGCAGCCAAGCTTACAATGAGCAGTTCTTC
TRBJ1-1 | once | TRBV6-5 | TRBD1 | CASSSPQGGNTEAFF | TGTGCCAGCAGTTCCCCTCAGGGGGGGAACACTGAAGCTTTCTTT
TRBJ1-5 | . | TRBV5-6 | TRBD1 | CASSSNDRGDQPQHF | TGTGCCAGCAGCTCGAATGACAGGGGGGATCAGCCCCAGCATTTT
TRBJ1-1 | . | TRBV28 | . | CASSTNIGNTEAFF | TGTGCCAGCAGTACCAATATAGGTAACACTGAAGCTTTCTTT
TRBJ2-1 | . | TRBV5-1 | . | CASSPSHTLTRGEQFF | TGCGCCAGCAGCCCTTCGCACACTTTAACTAGAGGTGAGCAGTTCTTC
TRBJ2-7 | . | TRBV4-2 | . | CASSPMPRTYEQYF | TGTGCCAGCAGCCCCATGCCGCGGACCTACGAGCAGTACTTC